This is a list of T cell receptor beta chains from one sample in a study of blood T cell repertoires in COVID-19. Produced via immunoSEQ multiplex PCR; TCRdb's table is partial and in-frame only. This sample has 160,000 or so clones; more than 75% occur once, and the top ten carry about 6.6%. The sample taken for sequencing was PBMCs or T cells enriched from blood (not recorded which). The receptors were gathered from a woman in her forties or fifties who had recovered from COVID-19. Each CDR3 is given with its conserved first and last residue. D genes are given only for firm matches. Some rows mark clone size as missing; the rest say once, few, many or name a class of expanded clone.

TRBV7-2	.	TRBJ1-2	16	.	TGTGCCAGCAGCTTAGCGCTTCGGGGGGCGCACTATGGCTACACCTTC	CASSLALRGAHYGYTF
TRBV4-1	.	TRBJ2-1	16	.	TGCGCCAGCAGCCGGCCAGGACAGAGCTCCTACAATGAGCAGTTCTTC	CASSRPGQSSYNEQFF
TRBV6-2/TRBV6-3	.	TRBJ2-3	15	TRBD1	TGTGCCAGCAGCCTCCGCGGACAGGGCGAGGGAACGCAGTATTTT	CASSLRGQGEGTQYF
TRBV27	.	TRBJ2-5	14	TRBD2	TGTGCCAGTCAGCGGGGTACCTCTCAAGAGACCCAGTACTTC	CASQRGTSQETQYF
TRBV11-2	once	TRBJ2-3	18	TRBD2	TGTGCCAGCAGCTTATCGGCGGGGGGGCCTCTTAGGCCAGATACGCAGTATTTT	CASSLSAGGPLRPDTQYF
TRBV7-3	.	TRBJ2-1	16	TRBD2	TGTGCCAGCAGCTTAAAAGGACTAGCGGGGGGCAATGAGCAGTTCTTC	CASSLKGLAGGNEQFF
TRBV12-5	few	TRBJ1-6	16	TRBD1	TGTGCTAGTGCCCTTACAGGGGGCTCCTATAATTCACCCCTCCACTTT	CASALTGGSYNSPLHF
TRBV6-4	few	TRBJ2-3	14	.	TGTGCCAGCAGTGTAGACACTAGCACAGATACGCAGTATTTT	CASSVDTSTDTQYF
TRBV18	.	TRBJ1-1	14	.	TGTGCCAGCTCAGTACAGGGTGCCAACACTGAAGCTTTCTTT	CASSVQGANTEAFF
TRBV15	.	TRBJ2-1	16	TRBD1	TGTGCCACCAGGAACAATCCGGGACAGTCCAACAATGAGCAGTTCTTC	CATRNNPGQSNNEQFF
TRBV6-2/TRBV6-3	.	TRBJ2-1	15	TRBD2	TGTGCCAGCAGTCAGAGCGGGGGTAAGGCCAATGAGCAGTTCTTC	CASSQSGGKANEQFF
TRBV11-1	.	TRBJ2-3	15	TRBD1	TGTGCCAGCAGCTACAGGGGGACTAGCACAGATACGCAGTATTTT	CASSYRGTSTDTQYF
TRBV24-1	few	TRBJ2-3	15	TRBD1	TGTGCCACCAGTGATTGGACAGGACGGATGGATACGCAGTATTTT	CATSDWTGRMDTQYF
TRBV6-5	.	TRBJ1-2	13	TRBD1	TGTGCCAGCAGTTTTACAGGGGGCATTGGCTACACCTTC	CASSFTGGIGYTF
TRBV5-1	.	TRBJ1-1	18	.	TGCGCCAGCAGCTCACCTCAAGGGGGATTAGACTTCAACACTGAAGCTTTCTTT	CASSSPQGGLDFNTEAFF
TRBV18	.	TRBJ2-4	14	.	TGTGCCAGCTCACATGGCGGGGAAATTGGCATTCAGTACTTC	CASSHGGEIGIQYF
TRBV6-5	few	TRBJ2-7	15	.	TGTGCCAGCAGGGCGAGGGATAACAGGGACTACGAGCAGTACTTC	CASRARDNRDYEQYF
TRBV11-2	.	TRBJ2-5	16	TRBD2	TGTGCCAGCAGCTTGACTAGCGGGGGGAAAGGAGAGACCCAGTACTTC	CASSLTSGGKGETQYF
TRBV12-5	.	TRBJ2-3	13	.	TGTGCTAGTGGTTTGGTAGGGGGAGATACGCAGTATTTT	CASGLVGGDTQYF
TRBV27	.	TRBJ2-1	13	.	TGTGCCAGCAGTTTACAGGGGACCAATGAGCAGTTCTTC	CASSLQGTNEQFF
TRBV30	.	TRBJ2-7	13	TRBD1	TGTGCCTGGACAGGACAGGGCGCCCACGAGCAGTACTTC	CAWTGQGAHEQYF
TRBV28	.	TRBJ2-7	11	.	.	CASSTSREQYF
TRBV6-6	.	TRBJ2-3	17	TRBD2	TGTGCCAGCAGTCATACTAGCGGGGGGGCAAGATTGGATACGCAGTATTTT	CASSHTSGGARLDTQYF
TRBV6-5	.	TRBJ1-1	15	TRBD1	TGTGCCAGCAGTTACGTCCAGGGGGGGAACACTGAAGCTTTCTTT	CASSYVQGGNTEAFF
TRBV7-2	.	TRBJ1-5	14	.	TGTGCCAGCAGCCCACAGCTTAGCAATCAGCCCCAGCATTTT	CASSPQLSNQPQHF
TRBV27	.	TRBJ2-3	16	TRBD1	TGTGCCAGCAGTTTTAGCGGGGACAGGGGGCAGGGTACGCAGTATTTT	CASSFSGDRGQGTQYF
TRBV19	.	TRBJ1-2	15	TRBD1	TGTGCCAGTAGTATGCCCCGGGACAGGAACTATGGCTACACCTTC	CASSMPRDRNYGYTF
TRBV24-1	.	TRBJ2-3	16	.	TGTGCCACCAGTGATCGGCAAGAGACTAGCACAGATACGCAGTATTTT	CATSDRQETSTDTQYF
TRBV19	.	TRBJ1-5	15	TRBD1	TGTGCCAGTAGTATAGATGGGGACAGGAATCAGCCCCAGCATTTT	CASSIDGDRNQPQHF
TRBV18	.	TRBJ1-1	16	.	TGTGCCAGCTCACCACCGGGGGGGCTGGGAAACACTGAAGCTTTCTTT	CASSPPGGLGNTEAFF
TRBV4-2	few	TRBJ1-1	17	TRBD1	TGTGCCAGCAGCCAACCCACGGGACAGGTCATGAACACTGAAGCTTTCTTT	CASSQPTGQVMNTEAFF